The 5 T cell receptor beta chains below were found in one sample sequenced in a study of immune evolution from preneoplasia to lung adenocarcinoma. The table came from immunoSEQ multiplex PCR; TCRdb's copy has only in-frame clones and leaves some out. The sample has more than 4,000 clones, about 75% seen once. Sequenced input: FFPE minimally invasive lung adenocarcinoma tissue. The receptor set was obtained from a person aged 60-79 years with lung adenocarcinoma.

CDR3 bases: TGTGCCAGCGTGGGGGATGGGTTAGGTGAAAAACTGTTTTTT. It specifies CASVGDGLGEKLFF. This chain uses TRBV28 with TRBJ1-4, with D possibly being TRBD1 (5 bases). Looked up from germline, CDR1 is MDHEN and CDR2 is SYDVKM. The CDR3 is 14 amino acids. V lost 8 bases to trimming and J lost 7 bases, with 17 bases between them.

This clone was counted only a few times. The chain uses TRBV9 and TRBJ2-7; 9 nucleotides line up with TRBD1. Germline trimming cut 4 bases from V and 3 bases from J; bases unmatched to any gene: 5. CDR3 length: 14 amino acids. Germline CDR1 SGDLS, CDR2 YYNGEE. CDR3 region: CASSPGTGLYEQYF. DNA for the CDR3: TGTGCCAGCAGCCCAGGGACAGGGCTCTACGAGCAGTACTTC.

The chain recombines TRBV30 with TRBJ1-6; D ambiguous. Per germline, CDR1 GTSNPN and CDR2 SVGIG (reference sequence). Between the trimmed V and J ends, which lost 1 base and 8 bases, there was a span of 12 bases. The CDR3 sequence is 14 residues long. CDR3 region: CAWSEFGSDSPLHF. The CDR3, as DNA: TGTGCCTGGAGTGAGTTTGGGTCGGATTCACCCCTCCACTTT.

This chain links TRBV5-6 with TRBJ2-7, with D possibly matching TRBD2 (6 bases). Germline assignment: CDR1 SGHDT and CDR2 YYEEEE. Trimming took off 5 bases at V and 3 bases at J, with 18 bases between the two ends. The CDR3 is 15 residues long. DNA for the CDR3: TGTGCCAGCAGTTTCAAGGGAGGTTCTCACTACGAGCAGTACTTC. Translating it yields CASSFKGGSHYEQYF.

The V gene is TRBV5-4, the J gene TRBJ2-5; TRBD2 might be the D (6 bases). Per germline, CDR1 SGHNT and CDR2 YYREEE (reference sequence). This CDR3 comprises 14 residues. V dropped 4 bases and J dropped 0 bases, with 10 bases sitting between them. CDR3 nucleotides: TGTGCCAGCAGCGGCCGGGACTACCAAGAGACCCAGTACTTC. Translated: CASSGRDYQETQYF. The full variable domain, its missing parts supplied by reference TRBV5-4 and TRBJ2-5, is ETGVTQSPTHLIKTRGQQVTLRCSSQSGHNTVSWYQQALGQGPQFIFQYYREEENGRGNFPPRFSGLQFPNYSSELNVNALELDDSALYLCASSGRDYQETQYFGPGTRLLVL.